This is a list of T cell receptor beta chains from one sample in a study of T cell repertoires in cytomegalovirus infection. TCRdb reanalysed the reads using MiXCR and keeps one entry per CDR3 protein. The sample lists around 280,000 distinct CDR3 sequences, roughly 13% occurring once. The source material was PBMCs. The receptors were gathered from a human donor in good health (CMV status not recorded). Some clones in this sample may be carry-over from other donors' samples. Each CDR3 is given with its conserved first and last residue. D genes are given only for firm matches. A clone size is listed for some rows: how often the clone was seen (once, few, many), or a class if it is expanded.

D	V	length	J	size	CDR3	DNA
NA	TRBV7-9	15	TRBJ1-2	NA	CASSLEGGANYGYTF	TGTGCCAGCAGCTTAGAAGGGGGAGCTAACTATGGCTACACCTTC
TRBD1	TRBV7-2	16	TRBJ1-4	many	CASSLEGRGLREKLFF	TGTGCCAGCAGCTTAGAGGGTAGGGGGCTTCGTGAAAAACTGTTTTTT
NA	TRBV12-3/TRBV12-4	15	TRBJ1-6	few	CASSTTGSLGSPLHF	TGTGCCAGCAGTACGACCGGGTCCTTGGGTTCACCCCTCCACTTT
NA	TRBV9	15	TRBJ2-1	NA	CASSVVAGTNNEQFF	TGTGCCAGCAGCGTAGTGGCAGGAACGAACAATGAGCAGTTCTTC
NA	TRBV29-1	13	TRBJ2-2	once	CSVGGGPAGELFF	TGCAGCGTTGGAGGAGGGCCCGCCGGGGAGCTGTTTTTT
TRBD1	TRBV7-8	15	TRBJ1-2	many	CASSSRTGGFYGYTF	TGTGCCAGCAGCTCCCGGACAGGGGGTTTTTATGGCTACACCTTC
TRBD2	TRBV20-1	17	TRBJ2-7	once	CSAEGGTSGSRGYEQYF	TGCAGTGCAGAAGGAGGGACTAGCGGGAGTAGGGGCTACGAGCAGTACTTC
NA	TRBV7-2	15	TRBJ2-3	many	CASSSQQGYTDTQYF	TGTGCCAGCAGCTCTCAACAGGGCTACACAGATACGCAGTATTTT
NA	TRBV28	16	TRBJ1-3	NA	CASSPGLFLSGNTIYF	TGTGCCAGCAGTCCGGGACTCTTCCTCTCTGGAAACACCATATATTTT
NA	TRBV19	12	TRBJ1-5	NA	CASRRANQPQHF	TGTGCCAGTAGGAGGGCCAATCAGCCCCAGCATTTT
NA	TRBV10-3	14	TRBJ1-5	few	CAILSGSVNQPQHF	TGTGCCATCCTTTCAGGGTCGGTCAATCAGCCCCAGCATTTT
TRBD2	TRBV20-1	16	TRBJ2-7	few	CSATGTSGQRAYEQYF	TGCAGTGCCACTGGGACTAGCGGGCAACGTGCTTACGAGCAGTACTTC
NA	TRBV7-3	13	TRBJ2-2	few	CASSLSLTGELFF	TGTGCCAGCAGCTTATCACTGACCGGGGAGCTGTTTTTT
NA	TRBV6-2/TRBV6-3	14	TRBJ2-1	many	CASSYERDPNEQFF	TGTGCCAGCAGTTACGAGAGGGACCCCAATGAGCAGTTCTTC
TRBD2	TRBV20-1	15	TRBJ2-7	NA	CSARSERDATYEQYF	TGCAGTGCTAGATCCGAGCGGGACGCGACCTACGAGCAGTACTTC
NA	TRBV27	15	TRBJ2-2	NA	CASSRQGVETGELFF	TGTGCCAGCAGCCGCCAGGGAGTCGAAACCGGGGAGCTGTTTTTT
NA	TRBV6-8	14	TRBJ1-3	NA	CASRPTYSGNTIYF	TGTGCCAGCAGACCAACGTACTCTGGAAACACCATATATTTT
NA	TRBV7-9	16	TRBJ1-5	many	CASSLGGGGVNQPQHF	TGTGCCAGCAGCTTAGGGGGTGGAGGGGTCAATCAGCCCCAGCATTTT
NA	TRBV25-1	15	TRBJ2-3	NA	CASSEWGVASDTQYF	TGTGCCAGCAGTGAATGGGGAGTAGCGTCAGATACGCAGTATTTT
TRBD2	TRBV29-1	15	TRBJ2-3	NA	CSAQRRGSSTDTQYF	TGCAGCGCCCAAAGGCGGGGGAGTAGCACAGATACGCAGTATTTT
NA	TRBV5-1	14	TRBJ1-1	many	CASSRGLGNTEAFF	TGCGCCAGCAGCAGGGGACTGGGGAACACTGAAGCTTTCTTT
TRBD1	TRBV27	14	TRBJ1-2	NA	CASGPVTGDYGYTF	TGTGCCAGCGGACCCGTGACAGGGGACTATGGCTACACCTTC
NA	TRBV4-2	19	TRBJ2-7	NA	CASRSLATPGEEFSYEQYF	TGTGCCAGCAGATCACTAGCAACCCCGGGCGAGGAGTTCTCCTACGAGCAGTACTTC
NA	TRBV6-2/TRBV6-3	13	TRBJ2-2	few	CASSWVATGELFF	TGTGCCAGCAGTTGGGTAGCGACCGGGGAGCTGTTTTTT
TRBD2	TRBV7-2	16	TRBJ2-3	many	CASTLGAGGITDTQYF	TGTGCCAGCACTTTGGGAGCGGGAGGGATCACAGATACGCAGTATTTT
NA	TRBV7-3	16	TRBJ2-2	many	CASSQLGNANTGELFF	TGTGCCAGCAGCCAACTAGGAAATGCGAACACCGGGGAGCTGTTTTTT
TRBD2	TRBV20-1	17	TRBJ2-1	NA	CSARGGLAGPSYNEQFF	TGCAGTGCTAGAGGAGGGCTAGCGGGACCCTCCTACAATGAGCAGTTCTTC
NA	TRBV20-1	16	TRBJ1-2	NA	CSAFTSERTEGYGYTF	TGCAGTGCTTTTACTTCTGAAAGGACAGAAGGCTATGGCTACACCTTC
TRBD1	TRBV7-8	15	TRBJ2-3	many	CASSPDRGSTDTQYF	TGTGCCAGCAGCCCGGACAGGGGGAGCACAGATACGCAGTATTTT
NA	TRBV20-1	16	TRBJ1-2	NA	CSARDHRGPASFGYTF	TGCAGTGCTAGAGATCATCGGGGACCGGCCAGCTTTGGCTACACCTTC
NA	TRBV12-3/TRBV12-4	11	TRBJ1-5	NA	CASSSGTSQHF	TGTGCCAGCAGTTCCGGGACCTCCCAGCATTTT
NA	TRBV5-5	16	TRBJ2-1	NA	CASSLAGQLPYNEQFF	TGTGCCAGCAGCTTGGCAGGGCAGTTACCCTACAATGAGCAGTTCTTC